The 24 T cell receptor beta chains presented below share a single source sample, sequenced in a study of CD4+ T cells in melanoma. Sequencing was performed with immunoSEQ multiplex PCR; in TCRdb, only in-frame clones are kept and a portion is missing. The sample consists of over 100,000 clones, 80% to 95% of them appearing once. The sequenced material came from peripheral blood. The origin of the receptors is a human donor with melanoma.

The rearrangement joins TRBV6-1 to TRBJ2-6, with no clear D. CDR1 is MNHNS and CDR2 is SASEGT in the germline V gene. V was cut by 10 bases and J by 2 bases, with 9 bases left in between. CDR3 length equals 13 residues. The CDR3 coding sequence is TGTGCCATTGTCGCTCCTGGGGCCAACGTCCTGACTTTC. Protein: CAIVAPGANVLTF.

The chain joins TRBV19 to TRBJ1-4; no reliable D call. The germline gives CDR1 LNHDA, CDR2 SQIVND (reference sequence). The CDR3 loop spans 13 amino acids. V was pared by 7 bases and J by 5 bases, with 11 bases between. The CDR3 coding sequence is TGTGCCAGTAACCAGGCCACGAATGAAAAACTGTTTTTT. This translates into CASNQATNEKLFF.

CDR3 DNA: TGTGCCAGCAGTGAAGCCAGGAACTCTAACTATGGCTACACCTTC. It is translated as CASSEARNSNYGYTF. The chain combines TRBV6-1 with TRBJ1-2; D is unresolved. Germline lookup yields CDR1 MNHNS and CDR2 SASEGT. Trimming removed 0 bases at V and 0 bases at J, with 8 bases between. The CDR3 consists of 15 residues.

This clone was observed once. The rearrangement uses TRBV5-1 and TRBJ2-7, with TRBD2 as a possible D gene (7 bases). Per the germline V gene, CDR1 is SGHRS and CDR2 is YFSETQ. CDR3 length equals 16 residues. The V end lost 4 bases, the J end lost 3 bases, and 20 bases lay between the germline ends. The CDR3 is CASSRTGGGQGYEQYF. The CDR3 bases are TGCGCCAGCAGCAGGACGGGGGGCGGACAAGGCTACGAGCAGTACTTC. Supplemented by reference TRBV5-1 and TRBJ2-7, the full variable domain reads KAGVTQTPRYLIKTRGQQVTLSCSPISGHRSVSWYQQTPGQGLQFLFEYFSETQRNKGNFPGRFSGRQFSNSRSEMNVSTLELGDSALYLCASSRTGGGQGYEQYFGPGTRLTVT.

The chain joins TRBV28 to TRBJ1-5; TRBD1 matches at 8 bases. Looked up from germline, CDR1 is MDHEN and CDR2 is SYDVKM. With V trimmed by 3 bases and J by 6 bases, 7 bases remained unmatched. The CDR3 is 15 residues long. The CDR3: CASSLPTGGPQPQHF. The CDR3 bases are TGTGCCAGCAGTTTGCCTACAGGGGGTCCTCAGCCCCAGCATTTT.

The CDR3 protein is CASTTTEATNEKLFF. DNA for the CDR3: TGTGCCAGTACGACGACTGAAGCAACTAATGAAAAACTGTTTTTT. This sequence joins TRBV2 and TRBJ1-4, with D unresolved. The germline CDR1 and CDR2 sequences are SNHLY and FYNNEI. V was pared by 9 bases and J by 0 bases, with 14 bases between. This CDR3 is 15 amino acids long.

CDR3 DNA sequence: TGCAGCGTAGCGGCCACAGGGGCGAACACTGAAGCTTTCTTT. As protein: CSVAATGANTEAFF. V and J are TRBV29-1 and TRBJ1-1; 7 bases map to TRBD1. This CDR3 is built from 14 residues. With V trimmed by 6 bases and J by 1 base, 8 bases remained unmatched. Germline V gives CDR1 SQVTM, CDR2 ANQGSEA.

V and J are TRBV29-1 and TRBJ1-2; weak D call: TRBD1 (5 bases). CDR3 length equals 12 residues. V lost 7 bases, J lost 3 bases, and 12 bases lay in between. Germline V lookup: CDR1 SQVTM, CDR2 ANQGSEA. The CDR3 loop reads CSDRGGDYGYTF. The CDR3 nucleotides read TGCAGCGACCGCGGGGGGGACTATGGCTACACCTTC.

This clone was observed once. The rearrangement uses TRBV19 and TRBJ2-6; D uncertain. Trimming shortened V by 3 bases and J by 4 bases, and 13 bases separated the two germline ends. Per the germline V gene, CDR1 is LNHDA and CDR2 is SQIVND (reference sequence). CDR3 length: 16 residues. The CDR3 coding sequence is TGTGCCAGTAGTATCGGTCGGGTATCCGGGGCCAACGTCCTGACTTTC. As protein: CASSIGRVSGANVLTF.

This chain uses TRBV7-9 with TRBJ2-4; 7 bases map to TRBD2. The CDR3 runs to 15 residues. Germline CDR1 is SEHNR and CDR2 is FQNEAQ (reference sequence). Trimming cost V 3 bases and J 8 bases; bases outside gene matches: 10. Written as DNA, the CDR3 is TGTGCCAGCAGCTTTACGGGCGGGAGTAGGTACATTCAGTACTTC. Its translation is CASSFTGGSRYIQYF.

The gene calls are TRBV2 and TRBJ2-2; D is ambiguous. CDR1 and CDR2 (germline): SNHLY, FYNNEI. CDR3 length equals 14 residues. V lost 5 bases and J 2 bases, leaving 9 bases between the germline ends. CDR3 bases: TGTGCCAGCAGTCCTCGGAGCAACACCGGGGAGCTGTTTTTT. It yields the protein CASSPRSNTGELFF.

CDR3 nucleotide sequence: TGCGCCAGCAGCCTCCAGGCGACAGGCTCCTCGCCCCAGCATTTT. Protein sequence: CASSLQATGSSPQHF. V gene TRBV4-3 combines with J gene TRBJ1-5; D might be TRBD1 (6 bases). V was pared by 4 bases and J by 9 bases, with 19 bases between. CDR1 is LGHNA, CDR2 YSLEER, per germline. The length of the CDR3 is 15 residues.

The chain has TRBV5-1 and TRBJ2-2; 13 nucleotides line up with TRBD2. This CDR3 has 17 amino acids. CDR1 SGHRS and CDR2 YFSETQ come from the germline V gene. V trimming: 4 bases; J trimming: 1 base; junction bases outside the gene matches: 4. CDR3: CASSPWTSGRNTGELFF. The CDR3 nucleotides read TGCGCCAGCAGCCCATGGACTAGCGGGAGGAACACCGGGGAGCTGTTTTTT.

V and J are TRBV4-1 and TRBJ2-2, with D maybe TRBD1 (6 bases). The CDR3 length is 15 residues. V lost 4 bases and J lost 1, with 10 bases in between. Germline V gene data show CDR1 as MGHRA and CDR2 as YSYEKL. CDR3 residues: CASSPRQVNTGELFF. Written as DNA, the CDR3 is TGCGCCAGCAGCCCGCGACAGGTGAACACCGGGGAGCTGTTTTTT.

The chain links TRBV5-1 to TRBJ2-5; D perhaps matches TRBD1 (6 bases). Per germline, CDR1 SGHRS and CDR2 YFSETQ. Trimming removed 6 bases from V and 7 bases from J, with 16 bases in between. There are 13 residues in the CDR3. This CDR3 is CASNRDTEGTQYF. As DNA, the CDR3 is TGCGCCAGCAACCGGGACACCGAAGGGACCCAGTACTTC.

CDR3 sequence (DNA): TGCGCCAGCAGCCAAGAGACAGGCCCCACAGATACGCAGTATTTT. Translated: CASSQETGPTDTQYF. This chain uses TRBV4-3 with TRBJ2-3; possible D gene TRBD1, 6 bases. Germline CDR1 reads LGHNA; CDR2 reads YSLEER. CDR3 length: 15 amino acids. The V and J ends lost 0 bases and 2 bases respectively, with 9 bases between them.

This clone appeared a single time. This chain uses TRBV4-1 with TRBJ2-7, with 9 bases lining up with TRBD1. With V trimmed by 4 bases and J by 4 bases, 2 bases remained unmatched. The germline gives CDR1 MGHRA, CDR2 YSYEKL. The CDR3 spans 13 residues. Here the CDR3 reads CASSRTGEYEQYF. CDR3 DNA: TGCGCCAGCAGCCGGACAGGGGAGTACGAGCAGTACTTC.

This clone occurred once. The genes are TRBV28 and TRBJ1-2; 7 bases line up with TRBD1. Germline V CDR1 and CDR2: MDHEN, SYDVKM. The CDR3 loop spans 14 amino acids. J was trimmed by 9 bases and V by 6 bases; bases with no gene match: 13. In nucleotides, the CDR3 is TGTGCCAGCAGGGATGCTAGGGGGCTAAGGCGCTACACCTTC. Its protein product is CASRDARGLRRYTF.

CDR3 in amino acids: CATSRDRTDSYEQYF. CDR3 DNA sequence: TGTGCCACCAGCAGAGATCGAACCGACTCCTACGAGCAGTACTTC. The chain recombines TRBV15 with TRBJ2-7; D not resolved. CDR3 length equals 15 residues. V was shortened by 0 bases and J by 0 bases, with 9 bases between the two germline ends. Germline V CDR1 and CDR2: LNHNV, YYDKDF (reference sequence).

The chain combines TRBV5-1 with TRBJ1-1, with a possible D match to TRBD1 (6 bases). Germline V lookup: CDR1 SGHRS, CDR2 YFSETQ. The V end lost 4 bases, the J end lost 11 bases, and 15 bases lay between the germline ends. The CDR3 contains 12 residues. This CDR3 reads CASSPTGHGAFF. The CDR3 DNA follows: TGCGCCAGCAGCCCGACAGGACACGGGGCTTTCTTT.

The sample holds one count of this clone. The CDR3 reads CASSLGSGEQYF. The DNA of the CDR3 is TGCGCCAGCAGCTTGGGATCTGGAGAGCAGTACTTC. This chain links TRBV5-1 with TRBJ2-7; D ambiguous. Between the trimmed V and J ends, which lost 0 bases and 7 bases, there was a span of 8 bases. From germline, CDR1 is SGHRS and CDR2 YFSETQ. This CDR3 spans 12 amino acids.

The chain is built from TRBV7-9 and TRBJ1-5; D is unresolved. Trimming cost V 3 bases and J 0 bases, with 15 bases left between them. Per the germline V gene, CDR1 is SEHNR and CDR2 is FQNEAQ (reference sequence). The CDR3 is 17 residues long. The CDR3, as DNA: TGTGCCAGCAGCTTCTCCGGGCAGGCCTCTAGCAATCAGCCCCAGCATTTT. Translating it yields CASSFSGQASSNQPQHF.

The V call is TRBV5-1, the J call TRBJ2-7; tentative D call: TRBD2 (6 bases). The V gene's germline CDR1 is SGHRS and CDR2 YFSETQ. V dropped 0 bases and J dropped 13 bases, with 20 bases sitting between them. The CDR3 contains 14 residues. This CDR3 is CASSLEPSVGGAYF. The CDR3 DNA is TGCGCCAGCAGCTTGGAGCCTTCAGTCGGGGGTGCATACTTC.

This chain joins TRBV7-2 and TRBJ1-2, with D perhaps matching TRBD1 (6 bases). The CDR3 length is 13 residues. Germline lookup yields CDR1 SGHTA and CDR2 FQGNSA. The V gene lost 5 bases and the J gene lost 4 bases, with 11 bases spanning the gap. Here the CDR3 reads CASSRGGFYGYTF. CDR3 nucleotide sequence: TGTGCCAGCAGCCGCGGGGGCTTCTATGGCTACACCTTC.